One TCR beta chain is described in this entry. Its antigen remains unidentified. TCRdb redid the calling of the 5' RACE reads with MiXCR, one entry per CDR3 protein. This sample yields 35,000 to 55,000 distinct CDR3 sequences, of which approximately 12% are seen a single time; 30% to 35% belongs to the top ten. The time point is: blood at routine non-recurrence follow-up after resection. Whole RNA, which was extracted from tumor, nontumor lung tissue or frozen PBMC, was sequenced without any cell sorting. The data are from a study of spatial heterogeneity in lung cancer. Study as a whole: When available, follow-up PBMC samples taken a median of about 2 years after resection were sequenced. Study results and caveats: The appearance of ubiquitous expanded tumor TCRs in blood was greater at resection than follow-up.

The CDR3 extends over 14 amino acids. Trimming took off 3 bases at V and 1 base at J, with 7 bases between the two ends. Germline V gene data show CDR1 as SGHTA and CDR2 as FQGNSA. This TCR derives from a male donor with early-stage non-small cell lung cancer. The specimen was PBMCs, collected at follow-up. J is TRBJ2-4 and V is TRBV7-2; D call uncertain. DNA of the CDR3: TGTGCCAGCAGCTTCCGGGCCGCCAAAAACATTCAGTACTTC. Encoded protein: CASSFRAAKNIQYF.